The 3 T cell receptor beta chains presented below share a single source sample, sequenced in a study of blood T cell repertoires in COVID-19. The table came from immunoSEQ multiplex PCR; TCRdb's copy has only in-frame clones and leaves some out. The data contain about 350,000 clones, approximately 90% of them singletons. The sequenced material came from peripheral blood. The receptors shown here come from a woman in her sixties or seventies with COVID-19, enrolled during active disease.

This clone appeared once. This chain uses TRBV7-9 with TRBJ1-3; 8 bases agree with TRBD1. The CDR3 is made up of 17 amino acids. Germline CDR1 is SEHNR and CDR2 is FQNEAQ (reference sequence). V lost 4 bases and J lost 0; bases outside the gene matches: 8. DNA of the CDR3: TGTGCCAGCAGCTCCTGGACAGGGATTCTCTCTGGAAACACCATATATTTT. Residues: CASSSWTGILSGNTIYF.

The V call is TRBV13, the J call TRBJ1-5, with a possible D match to TRBD1 (5 bases). The length of the CDR3 is 16 residues. Trimming took 5 bases from V and 1 from J, leaving 15 bases between them. The germline CDR1 and CDR2 sequences are PRHDT and FYEKMQ (reference sequence). In DNA form, the CDR3 reads TGTGCCAGCAGCGCGGGGGGGGGAGTCAGCAATCAGCCCCAGCATTTT. As protein: CASSAGGGVSNQPQHF.

The chain uses TRBV29-1 and TRBJ1-2, with 8 bases identical to TRBD1. The V gene end was trimmed by 2 bases and the J gene end by 8 bases; junction bases not matched to a gene: 10. Looked up from germline, CDR1 is SQVTM and CDR2 is ANQGSEA. CDR3 size: 14 residues. CDR3 DNA sequence: TGCAGCGTTGAAAGTGGGACAGGCGCAAGAGGCTACACCTTC. This codes for CSVESGTGARGYTF.